These T cell receptor beta chains were read from a single sample in a study of T cell repertoires in cytomegalovirus infection. TCRdb re-derived calls from the reads in MiXCR, one entry per CDR3 protein. The table includes 150,000 to 200,000 distinct CDR3 sequences, over 25% detected once. Sequencing was carried out using PBMCs. Source of these receptors: a human donor in good health (CMV status not recorded). Some clones in this sample may be carry-over from other donors' samples. The CDR3 runs from the conserved cysteine through the conserved F or W. Each record gives: J gene, clone size, D gene, V gene, CDR3 DNA, CDR3 protein. A D gene is named only where the DNA matches it firmly. Expanded clones get a size class; other rows say once, few or many, or leave the size out.

TRBJ2-2 many TRBD1 TRBV7-8 TGTGCCACCTGGAGGACAGGGAACACCGGGGAGCTGTTTTTT CATWRTGNTGELFF
TRBJ1-1 few NA TRBV3-1 TGTGCCAGCAGCCGTTCCCCGAGGGGGACTGAAGCTTTCTTT CASSRSPRGTEAFF
TRBJ2-7 NA NA TRBV27 TGTGCCAGCAGCCTAGTGGCAACCTACGAGCAGTACTTC CASSLVATYEQYF
TRBJ2-4 NA TRBD2 TRBV7-2 TGTGCCAGCAGCGTCTCTAGCGGGGGGGCAGGAAACATTCAGTACTTC CASSVSSGGAGNIQYF
TRBJ1-1 few TRBD1 TRBV18 TGTGCCAGCTCGCCCGACAGGGAAGAAGCTTTCTTT CASSPDREEAFF
TRBJ1-6 NA NA TRBV14 TGTGCCAGCAGCCAAGATACAGACTTGACTTCACCCCTCCACTTT CASSQDTDLTSPLHF
TRBJ1-1 NA NA TRBV12-3/TRBV12-4 TGTGCCAGCAGCTGGGTGGACCGGTACTTGAACACTGAAGCTTTCTTT CASSWVDRYLNTEAFF
TRBJ1-5 NA NA TRBV2 TGTGCCAGCAAGGAGGGGCCCAGCAATCAGCCCCAGCATTTT CASKEGPSNQPQHF
TRBJ1-1 many NA TRBV12-3/TRBV12-4 TGTGCCAGCACCGCGGGACTGAAGAACACTGAAGCTTTCTTT CASTAGLKNTEAFF
TRBJ2-3 NA NA TRBV7-2 TGTGCCAGCAGCTTAGTGACTGGGACGTCCGATACGCAGTATTTT CASSLVTGTSDTQYF
TRBJ2-3 many TRBD2 TRBV7-9 TGTGCCAGCAGCTTAAAGGCTAGCGGACACACAGATACGCAGTATTTT CASSLKASGHTDTQYF
TRBJ2-7 NA NA TRBV15 TGTGCCACCAGCGGCCGGGCTGGAGCGGAGACTGAACTAAGCTCCTACGAGCAGTACTTC CATSGRAGAETELSSYEQYF